A single sample gave rise to the 3 T cell receptor beta chains below, sequenced in a study of blood T cell repertoires in COVID-19. TCRdb's copy holds only in-frame clones and misses some; the assay was immunoSEQ multiplex PCR. This sample yields 250,000 to 300,000 clones, of which approximately 85% are seen a single time; roughly 4.6% belongs to the top ten. The sample comprised peripheral blood. All receptors derive from a man aged 45-60 years with active or convalescent COVID-19.

V is TRBV5-1 and J is TRBJ1-1; tentative D call: TRBD1 (6 bases). There are 14 residues in the CDR3. Germline CDR1 reads SGHRS; CDR2 reads YFSETQ. V gave up 8 bases and J gave up 0 bases, with 14 bases separating them. The CDR3 protein is CASRQDSMNTEAFF. For the CDR3, the DNA is TGCGCCAGTCGACAGGACTCCATGAACACTGAAGCTTTCTTT.

The chain uses TRBV18 and TRBJ1-2, with TRBD1 matching 8 bases. CDR3 length equals 17 residues. Trimming at V came to 4 bases and at J to 2 bases, leaving 12 bases not matched to a gene. Germline CDR1 KGHSH, CDR2 LQKENI. CDR3 bases: TGTGCCAGCTCACAGACAGGGGTGGACTACTACAACTATGGCTACACCTTC. This sequence encodes CASSQTGVDYYNYGYTF.

The chain uses TRBV7-2 and TRBJ2-2; TRBD2 aligns across 13 bases. Trimming removed 5 bases from V and 4 bases from J; junction bases left unmatched: 7. The germline CDR1 and CDR2 sequences are SGHTA and FQGNSA. CDR3 length: 17 residues. The CDR3 DNA reads TGTGCCAGCAGCCCCCCCCGACTAGCGGGAGGCACCGGGGAGCTGTTTTTT. Its protein is CASSPPRLAGGTGELFF.